One and the same sample provided the 10 T cell receptor beta chains below, sequenced in a study of shared clonotypes between healthy human individuals. Produced via immunoSEQ multiplex PCR; TCRdb's table is partial and in-frame only. This table has roughly 1,500,000 clones, approximately 98.5% appearing once. The sample comprised naive CD4+ T cells sorted from blood. Subset of the sample: CD45RA+ positively selected. The receptors originated from a man aged 25-40 years in good health.

J is TRBJ2-3 and V is TRBV15; unclear D gene. This CDR3 region has 15 residues. V lost 3 bases to trimming and J lost 3 bases, with 13 bases between them. Germline V gives CDR1 LNHNV, CDR2 YYDKDF (reference sequence). This CDR3 reads CATSRELVLTDTQYF. The CDR3 bases are TGTGCCACCAGCAGGGAGTTGGTTCTGACAGATACGCAGTATTTT.

V gene TRBV10-2 combines with J gene TRBJ2-1, with TRBD2 as a possible D gene (6 bases). Per germline, CDR1 WSHSY and CDR2 SAAADI. The CDR3 loop spans 14 amino acids. Deletions cut 6 bases from V and 3 bases from J, with 12 bases between. Here the CDR3 DNA reads TGCGCCAGCAGGCGGACTACCAACTACAATGAGCAGTTCTTC. Its translation: CASRRTTNYNEQFF.

The CDR3 region is CASDPGQVNTGELFF. DNA for the CDR3: TGCGCCAGCGATCCGGGACAAGTGAACACCGGGGAGCTGTTTTTT. The chain links TRBV5-1 to TRBJ2-2; D may be TRBD1 (6 bases). The CDR3 loop spans 15 amino acids. V lost 7 bases, J lost 1 base, and 14 bases lay in between. Per the germline V gene, CDR1 is SGHRS and CDR2 is YFSETQ.

About this clone: Other DNA sequences in the same sample also yield this CDR3. The rearrangement joins TRBV18 to TRBJ2-5; 8 nucleotides line up with TRBD2. Looked up from germline, CDR1 is KGHSH and CDR2 is LQKENI. This CDR3 has 14 amino acids. V was pared by 3 bases and J by 5 bases, with 5 bases of the junction left unmatched. The DNA for the CDR3 is TGTGCCAGCTCACCCCGGGGGGGAGAGGAGACCCAGTACTTC. Translating gives CASSPRGGEETQYF.

V and J are TRBV9 and TRBJ2-1, with a possible D match to TRBD2 (6 bases). Germline CDR1 reads SGDLS; CDR2 reads YYNGEE. The V and J ends lost 0 bases and 2 bases respectively, with 12 bases between them. The CDR3 is 16 residues long. Here the CDR3 reads CASSVENSGTYNEQFF. The CDR3 DNA sequence: TGTGCCAGCAGCGTAGAGAATAGCGGAACCTACAATGAGCAGTTCTTC.

J is TRBJ2-5 and V is TRBV2; no reliable D call. This CDR3 has 13 amino acids. Trimming took 8 bases from V and 3 from J, leaving 13 bases between them. CDR1 and CDR2 from the germline V gene are SNHLY and FYNNEI. The CDR3 loop reads CASSSEVEETQYF. DNA for the CDR3: TGTGCCAGCTCCTCCGAAGTGGAAGAGACCCAGTACTTC.

This CDR3 reads CASSSHKEGGNQPQHF. CDR3 in DNA: TGTGCCAGCAGCTCACACAAGGAGGGAGGCAATCAGCCCCAGCATTTT. V is TRBV7-8 and J is TRBJ1-5; D not resolved. This CDR3 comprises 16 residues. The germline V gene has CDR1 SGHVS and CDR2 FQNEAQ. With 4 bases removed from V and 2 bases from J, the gap between germline ends came to 15 bases.

The rearrangement joins TRBV29-1 to TRBJ2-1; D is possibly TRBD2 (6 bases). CDR3 length: 15 residues. Trimming cost V 7 bases and J 0 bases, with 16 bases left between them. Germline CDR1 and CDR2: SQVTM and ANQGSEA. In nucleotides, the CDR3 is TGCAGCGCCCCCGGCCGGGGGAGCTCCTACAATGAGCAGTTCTTC. Its protein is CSAPGRGSSYNEQFF.

The J gene is TRBJ1-3, the V gene TRBV19; TRBD1 might be the D (5 bases). This CDR3 is built from 17 residues. From germline, CDR1 is LNHDA and CDR2 SQIVND (reference sequence). V lost 5 bases and J lost 5, with 22 bases in between. The DNA for the CDR3 is TGTGCCAGTAGTCCCCGGGACGGGGCTCTAAAAAGAAACACCATATATTTT. Protein: CASSPRDGALKRNTIYF.

The genes are TRBV5-4 and TRBJ2-6; D possibly corresponds to TRBD2 (6 bases). This CDR3 has 15 residues. Trimming removed 10 bases at V and 0 bases at J, with 14 bases between. Per the germline V gene, CDR1 is SGHNT and CDR2 is YYREEE (reference sequence). This CDR3 is CAGGTAVSGANVLTF. Written as DNA, the CDR3 is TGTGCCGGAGGGACGGCAGTCTCTGGGGCCAACGTCCTGACTTTC.